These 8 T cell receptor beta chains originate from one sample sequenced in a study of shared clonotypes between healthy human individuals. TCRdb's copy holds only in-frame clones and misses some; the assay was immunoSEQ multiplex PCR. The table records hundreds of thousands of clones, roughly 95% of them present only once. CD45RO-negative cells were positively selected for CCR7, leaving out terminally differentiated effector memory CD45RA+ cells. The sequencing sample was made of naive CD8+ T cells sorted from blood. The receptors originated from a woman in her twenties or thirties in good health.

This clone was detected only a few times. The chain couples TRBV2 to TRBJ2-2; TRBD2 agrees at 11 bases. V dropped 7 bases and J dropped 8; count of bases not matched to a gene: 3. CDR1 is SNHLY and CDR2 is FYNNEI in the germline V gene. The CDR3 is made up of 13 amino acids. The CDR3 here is CASTGTSGGELFF. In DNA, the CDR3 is TGTGCCAGCACTGGGACTAGCGGTGGGGAGCTGTTTTTT. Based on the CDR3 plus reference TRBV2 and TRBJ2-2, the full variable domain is EPEVTQTPSHQVTQMGQEVILRCVPISNHLYFYWYRQILGQKVEFLVSFYNNEISEKSEIFDDQFSVERPDGSNFTLKIRSTKLEDSAMYFCASTGTSGGELFFGEGSRLTVL.

The CDR3 DNA reads as TGTGCCAGTAGTTTCGGTGGACCATACGAGCAGTACTTC. Translating it yields CASSFGGPYEQYF. This rearrangement joins TRBV19 to TRBJ2-7; no reliable D call. The CDR3 length is 13 residues. CDR1 LNHDA and CDR2 SQIVND come from the germline V gene (reference sequence). Trimming stripped 5 bases from V and 4 bases from J, with 12 bases between.

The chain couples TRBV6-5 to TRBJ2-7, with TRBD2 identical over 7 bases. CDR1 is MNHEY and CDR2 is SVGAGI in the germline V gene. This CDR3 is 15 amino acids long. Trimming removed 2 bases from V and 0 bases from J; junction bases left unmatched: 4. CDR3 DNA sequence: TGTGCCAGCAGTTACGATCCGGGGGGCTCCTACGAGCAGTACTTC. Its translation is CASSYDPGGSYEQYF.

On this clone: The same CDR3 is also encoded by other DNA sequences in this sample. The DNA of the CDR3 is TGCAGCGTTGAAGCGGAGACAGGGAACTATGGCTACACCTTC. It translates to CSVEAETGNYGYTF. This chain joins TRBV29-1 and TRBJ1-2; 7 bases match TRBD1. Germline V gene lookup returns CDR1 SQVTM and CDR2 ANQGSEA. V trimming: 1 base; J trimming: 2 bases; junction bases outside the gene matches: 4. The CDR3 is 14 amino acids.

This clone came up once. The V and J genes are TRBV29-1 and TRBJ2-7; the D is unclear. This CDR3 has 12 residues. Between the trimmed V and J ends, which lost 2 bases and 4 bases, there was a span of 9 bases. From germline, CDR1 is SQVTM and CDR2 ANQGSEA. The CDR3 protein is CSVEQESYEQYF. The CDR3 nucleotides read TGCAGCGTTGAACAGGAATCTTACGAGCAGTACTTC.

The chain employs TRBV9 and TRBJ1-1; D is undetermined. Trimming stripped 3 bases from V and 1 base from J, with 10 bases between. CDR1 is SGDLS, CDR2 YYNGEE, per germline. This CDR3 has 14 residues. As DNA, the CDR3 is TGTGCCAGCAGCGCTGAGCAGACGAACACTGAAGCTTTCTTT. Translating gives CASSAEQTNTEAFF.

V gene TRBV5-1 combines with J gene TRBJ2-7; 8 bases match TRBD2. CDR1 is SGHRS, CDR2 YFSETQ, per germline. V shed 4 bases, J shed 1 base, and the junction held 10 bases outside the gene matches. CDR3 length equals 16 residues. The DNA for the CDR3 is TGCGCCAGCAGCCCTTGGGCGAGCGGGAGTTCCTACGAGCAGTACTTC. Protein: CASSPWASGSSYEQYF.

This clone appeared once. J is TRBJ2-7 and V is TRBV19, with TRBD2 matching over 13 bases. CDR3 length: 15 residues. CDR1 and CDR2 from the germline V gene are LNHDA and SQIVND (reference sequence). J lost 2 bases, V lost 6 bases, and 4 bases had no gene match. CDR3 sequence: CASRWTSGSTYEQYF. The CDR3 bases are TGTGCCAGTAGATGGACTAGCGGGAGTACCTACGAGCAGTACTTC.